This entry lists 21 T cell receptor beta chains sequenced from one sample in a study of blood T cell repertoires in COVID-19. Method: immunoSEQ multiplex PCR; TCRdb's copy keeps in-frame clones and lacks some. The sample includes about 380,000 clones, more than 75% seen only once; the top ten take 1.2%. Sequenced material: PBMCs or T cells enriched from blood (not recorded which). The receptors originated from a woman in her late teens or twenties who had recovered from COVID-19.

The CDR3 loop is CASRPYRGSDNEQFF. The CDR3 nucleotides are TGTGCCAGCAGGCCCTACAGGGGGTCAGACAATGAGCAGTTCTTC. The rearrangement uses TRBV28 and TRBJ2-1, with 8 bases identical to TRBD1. CDR1 and CDR2 from the germline V gene are MDHEN and SYDVKM. The ends lost 6 bases at V and 5 bases at J; junction bases unmatched: 9. The length of the CDR3 is 15 residues.

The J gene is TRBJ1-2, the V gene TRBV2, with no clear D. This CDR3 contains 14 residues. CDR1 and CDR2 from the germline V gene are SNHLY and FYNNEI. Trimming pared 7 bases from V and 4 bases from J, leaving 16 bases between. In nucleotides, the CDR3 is TGTGCCAGCAAATGGAGGCAGCTTGGCTATGGCTACACCTTC. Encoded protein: CASKWRQLGYGYTF.

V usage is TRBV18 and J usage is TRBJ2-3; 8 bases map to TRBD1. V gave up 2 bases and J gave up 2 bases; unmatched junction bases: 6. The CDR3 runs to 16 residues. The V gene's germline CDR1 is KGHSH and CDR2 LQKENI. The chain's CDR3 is CASSPRTGSLTDTQYF. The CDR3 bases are TGTGCCAGCTCACCAAGGACAGGGAGTCTCACAGATACGCAGTATTTT.

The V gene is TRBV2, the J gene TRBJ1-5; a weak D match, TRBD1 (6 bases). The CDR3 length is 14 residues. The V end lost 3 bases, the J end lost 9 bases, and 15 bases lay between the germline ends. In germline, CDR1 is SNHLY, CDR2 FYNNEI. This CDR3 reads CASSDGTRDGPQHF. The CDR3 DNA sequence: TGTGCCAGCAGTGACGGGACAAGGGATGGGCCCCAGCATTTT.

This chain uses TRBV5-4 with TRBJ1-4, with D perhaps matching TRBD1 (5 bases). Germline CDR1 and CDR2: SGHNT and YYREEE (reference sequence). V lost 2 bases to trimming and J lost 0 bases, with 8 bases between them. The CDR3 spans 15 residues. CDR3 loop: CASSFQGSTNEKLFF. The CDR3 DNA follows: TGTGCCAGCAGCTTCCAGGGATCAACTAATGAAAAACTGTTTTTT.

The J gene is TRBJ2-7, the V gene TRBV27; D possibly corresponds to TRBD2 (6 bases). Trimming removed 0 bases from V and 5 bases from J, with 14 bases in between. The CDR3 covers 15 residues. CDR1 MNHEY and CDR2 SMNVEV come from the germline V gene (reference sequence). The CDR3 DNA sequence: TGTGCCAGCAGTTTATCGGAGGGTGAATTCCACGAGCAGTACTTC. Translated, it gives CASSLSEGEFHEQYF.

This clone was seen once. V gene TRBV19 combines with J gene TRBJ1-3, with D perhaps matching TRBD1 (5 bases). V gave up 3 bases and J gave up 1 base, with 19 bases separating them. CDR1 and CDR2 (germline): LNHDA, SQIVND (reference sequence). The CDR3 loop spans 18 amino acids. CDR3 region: CASSIRGSERRSGNTIYF. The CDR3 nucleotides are TGTGCCAGTAGTATTCGGGGGTCAGAGAGAAGGTCTGGAAACACCATATATTTT.

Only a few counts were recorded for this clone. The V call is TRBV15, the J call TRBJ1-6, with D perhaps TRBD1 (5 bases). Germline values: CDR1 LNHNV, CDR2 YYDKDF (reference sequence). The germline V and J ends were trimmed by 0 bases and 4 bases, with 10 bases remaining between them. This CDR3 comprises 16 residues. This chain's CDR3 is CATSRDRGGYNSPLHF. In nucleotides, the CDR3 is TGTGCCACCAGCAGAGATAGGGGTGGGTATAATTCACCCCTCCACTTT.

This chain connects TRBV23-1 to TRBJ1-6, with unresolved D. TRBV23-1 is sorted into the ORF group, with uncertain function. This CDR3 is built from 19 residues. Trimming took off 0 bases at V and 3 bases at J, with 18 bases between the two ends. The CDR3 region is CASSQSREEGFNYNSPLHF. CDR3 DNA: TGCGCCAGCAGTCAATCGAGGGAAGAAGGGTTTAACTATAATTCACCCCTCCACTTT.

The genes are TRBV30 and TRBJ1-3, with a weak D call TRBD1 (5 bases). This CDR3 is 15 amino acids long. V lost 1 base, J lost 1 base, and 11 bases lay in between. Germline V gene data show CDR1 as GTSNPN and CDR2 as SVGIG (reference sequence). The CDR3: CAWSGGTGSGNTIYF. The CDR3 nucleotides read TGTGCCTGGAGTGGCGGGACTGGGTCTGGAAACACCATATATTTT.

The CDR3 sequence is CASSSGGPGDTQYF. The CDR3 region has the DNA TGCGCCAGCAGCTCCGGGGGACCCGGAGATACGCAGTATTTT. J is TRBJ2-3 and V is TRBV5-1, with a tentative D call TRBD2 (6 bases). The V gene's germline CDR1 is SGHRS and CDR2 YFSETQ. Trimming removed 3 bases from V and 5 bases from J, with 13 bases in between. CDR3 size: 14 residues.

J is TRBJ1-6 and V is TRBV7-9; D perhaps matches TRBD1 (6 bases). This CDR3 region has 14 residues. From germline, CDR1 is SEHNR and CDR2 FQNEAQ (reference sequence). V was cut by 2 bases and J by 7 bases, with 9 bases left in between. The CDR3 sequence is CASSLNRENSPLHF. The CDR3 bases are TGTGCCAGCAGCTTAAACAGGGAGAATTCACCCCTCCACTTT.

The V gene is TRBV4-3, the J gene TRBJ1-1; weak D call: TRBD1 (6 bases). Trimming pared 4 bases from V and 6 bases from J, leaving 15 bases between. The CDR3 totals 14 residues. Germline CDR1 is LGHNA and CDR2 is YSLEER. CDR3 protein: CASSPGAGAPEAFF. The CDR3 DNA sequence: TGCGCCAGCAGCCCCGGGGCAGGGGCCCCTGAAGCTTTCTTT.

In DNA, the CDR3 is TGTGCCAGCAGCTTAAGCAGGGGAGATGAGACCCAGTACTTC. As protein: CASSLSRGDETQYF. This chain joins TRBV7-2 and TRBJ2-5, with a tentative D call TRBD1 (6 bases). Trimming cost V 2 bases and J 5 bases, with 12 bases left between them. Germline-derived CDR1 and CDR2 are SGHTA and FQGNSA. The CDR3 has 14 amino acids.

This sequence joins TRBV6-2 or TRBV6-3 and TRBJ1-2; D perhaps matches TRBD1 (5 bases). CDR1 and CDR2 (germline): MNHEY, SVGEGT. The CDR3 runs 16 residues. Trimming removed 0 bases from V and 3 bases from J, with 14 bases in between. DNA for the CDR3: TGTGCCAGCAGTTACTCTGCGAGGACACCATACTATGGCTACACCTTC. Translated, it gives CASSYSARTPYYGYTF.

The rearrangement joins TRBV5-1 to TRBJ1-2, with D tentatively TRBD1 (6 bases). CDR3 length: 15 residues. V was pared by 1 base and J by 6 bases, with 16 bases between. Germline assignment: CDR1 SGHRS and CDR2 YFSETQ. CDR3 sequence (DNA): TGCGCCAGCAGCTTGAATCCTTCCAGGGGCAATGGCTACACCTTC. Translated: CASSLNPSRGNGYTF. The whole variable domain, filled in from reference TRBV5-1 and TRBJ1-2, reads KAGVTQTPRYLIKTRGQQVTLSCSPISGHRSVSWYQQTPGQGLQFLFEYFSETQRNKGNFPGRFSGRQFSNSRSEMNVSTLELGDSALYLCASSLNPSRGNGYTFGSGTRLTVV.

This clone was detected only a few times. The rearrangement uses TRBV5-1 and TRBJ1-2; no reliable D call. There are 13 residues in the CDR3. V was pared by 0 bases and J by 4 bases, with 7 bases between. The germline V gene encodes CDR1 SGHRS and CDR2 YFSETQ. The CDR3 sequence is CASSLGQTYGYTF. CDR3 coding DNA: TGCGCCAGCAGCTTGGGACAAACCTATGGCTACACCTTC.

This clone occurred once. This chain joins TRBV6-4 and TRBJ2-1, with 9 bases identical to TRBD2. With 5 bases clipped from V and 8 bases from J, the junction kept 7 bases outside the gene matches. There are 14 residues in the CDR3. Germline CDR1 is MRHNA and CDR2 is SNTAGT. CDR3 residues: CASSRLAEMDEQFF. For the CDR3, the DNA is TGTGCCAGCAGTAGACTAGCGGAGATGGATGAGCAGTTCTTC.

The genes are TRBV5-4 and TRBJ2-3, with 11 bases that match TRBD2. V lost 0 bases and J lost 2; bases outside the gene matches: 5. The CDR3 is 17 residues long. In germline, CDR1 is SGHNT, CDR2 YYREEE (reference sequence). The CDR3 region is CASSLGLGLAATDTQYF. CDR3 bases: TGTGCCAGCAGCTTGGGGTTGGGACTAGCGGCCACAGATACGCAGTATTTT.

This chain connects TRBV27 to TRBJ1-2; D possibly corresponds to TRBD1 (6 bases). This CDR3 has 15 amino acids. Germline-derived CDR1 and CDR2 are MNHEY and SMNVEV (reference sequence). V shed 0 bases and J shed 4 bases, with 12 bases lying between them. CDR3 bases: TGTGCCAGCAGTTTATCACCCAGGGGCCTCTATGGCTACACCTTC. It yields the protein CASSLSPRGLYGYTF.

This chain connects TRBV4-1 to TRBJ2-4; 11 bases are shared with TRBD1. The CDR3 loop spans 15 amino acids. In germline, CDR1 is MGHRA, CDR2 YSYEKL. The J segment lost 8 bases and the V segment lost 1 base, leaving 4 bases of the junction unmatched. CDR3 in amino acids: CASSQGTGGVHIQYF. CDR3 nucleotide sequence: TGCGCCAGCAGCCAAGGGACAGGGGGCGTTCACATTCAGTACTTC.